The 4 T cell receptor beta chains reported below all come from one sample, sequenced in a study of cytomegalovirus exposure and HLA in healthy donors. The PCR contained 60 Vbeta and 13 Jbeta primers. The table came from immunoSEQ multiplex PCR; TCRdb's copy has only in-frame clones and leaves some out. The sample holds roughly 70,000 clones. The specimen sequenced was PBMCs. Every receptor here comes from a man in his forties in good health and CMV-seronegative.

To note about this clone: Other DNA sequences in the same sample also yield this CDR3. This chain connects TRBV4-2 to TRBJ1-6, with TRBD1 identical over 8 bases. Trimming cost V 6 bases and J 10 bases; bases outside gene matches: 11. Germline assignment: CDR1 LGHNA and CDR2 YNFKEQ. There are 15 residues in the CDR3. The CDR3 protein is CASRQDRALPSPLHF. Written as DNA, the CDR3 is TGTGCCAGCAGACAGGACAGGGCCCTTCCCTCACCCCTCCACTTT.

The rearrangement links TRBV7-9 to TRBJ2-5; 7 nucleotides align to TRBD1. Germline trimming cut 6 bases from V and 5 bases from J; bases unmatched to any gene: 6. CDR1 and CDR2 from the germline V gene are SEHNR and FQNEAQ (reference sequence). The CDR3 covers 13 residues. The DNA of the CDR3 is TGTGCCAGCAGGACAGGGTATGGTGAGACCCAGTACTTC. Encoded protein: CASRTGYGETQYF.

This chain joins TRBV6-6 and TRBJ1-5; tentatively, D is TRBD1 (6 bases). V was shortened by 6 bases and J by 2 bases, with 11 bases between the two germline ends. This CDR3 is 14 amino acids long. Germline-derived CDR1 and CDR2 are MNHNY and SVGAGI (reference sequence). The CDR3 DNA follows: TGTGCCAGCAGGGACAGCACCGGCAATCAGCCCCAGCATTTT. The encoded protein is CASRDSTGNQPQHF.

This rearrangement joins TRBV5-1 to TRBJ1-2; 7 bases align to TRBD1. This CDR3 is built from 13 residues. Germline loops: CDR1 SGHRS, CDR2 YFSETQ. The V segment lost 4 bases and the J segment 5 bases; nucleotides outside the gene matches: 5. The CDR3 loop is CASSRDRPYGYTF. As DNA, the CDR3 is TGCGCCAGCAGCCGGGACAGACCTTATGGCTACACCTTC.